Below are 22 T cell receptor beta chains sequenced from a single sample in a study of CD8+ T cells in alopecia areata. Extraction of RNA preceded its reverse transcription into cDNA, which served as the sequencing template. Data came from immunoSEQ multiplex PCR; TCRdb stores just in-frame clones and leaves some out. The sample carries 150,000 to 160,000 clones, about 50% recorded once. The sequences come from CD8+ T cells sorted from blood, collected at week 0. These receptors originate from a human donor with alopecia areata.

This chain connects TRBV30 to TRBJ2-7; TRBD1 matches at 12 bases. This CDR3 is built from 15 residues. Germline trimming cut 5 bases from V and 4 bases from J; bases unmatched to any gene: 9. CDR1 is GTSNPN, CDR2 SVGIG, per germline (reference sequence). The CDR3: CAWSTGTGGFYEQYF. The CDR3 DNA sequence: TGTGCCTGGTCAACCGGGACAGGGGGCTTTTACGAGCAGTACTTC.

The sample holds a few counts of this clone. This chain uses TRBV30 with TRBJ1-1; TRBD1 might be the D (5 bases). Germline V lookup: CDR1 GTSNPN, CDR2 SVGIG (reference sequence). V gave up 3 bases and J gave up 7 bases, with 15 bases separating them. The CDR3 has 13 residues. The CDR3 DNA sequence: TGTGCCTGGAGAATTGGGGAGGGGAGTGAAGCTTTCTTT. It yields the protein CAWRIGEGSEAFF.

The chain recombines TRBV5-5 with TRBJ2-7; D may be TRBD1 (6 bases). This CDR3 is 15 amino acids long. Deletions cut 1 base from V and 3 bases from J, with 14 bases between. The germline V gene has CDR1 SGHKS and CDR2 YYEKEE (reference sequence). The CDR3 nucleotides read TGTGCCAGCAGCTTGTCCACAGGGTTTTTCTACGAGCAGTACTTC. It is translated as CASSLSTGFFYEQYF.

This clone has a single count. Other DNA sequences in this sample translate to the same CDR3. V and J are TRBV6-5 and TRBJ2-3; 9 bases are shared with TRBD2. The CDR3 extends over 14 amino acids. The germline gives CDR1 MNHEY, CDR2 SVGAGI. Losses at the gene ends were 2 bases for V and 4 bases for J; bases not matched to a gene: 1. This CDR3 is CASSYGGGADTQYF. The CDR3, as DNA: TGTGCCAGCAGTTACGGCGGGGGGGCAGATACGCAGTATTTT.

The gene calls are TRBV5-6 and TRBJ1-1; D call uncertain. Germline CDR1 is SGHDT and CDR2 is YYEEEE. The CDR3 runs to 13 residues. The germline V and J ends were trimmed by 5 bases and 1 base, with 9 bases remaining between them. CDR3 amino acids: CASSEGQNTEAFF. In DNA, the CDR3 is TGTGCCAGCAGTGAAGGGCAGAACACTGAAGCTTTCTTT.

The chain links TRBV2 to TRBJ2-1; 7 nucleotides align to TRBD2. This CDR3 is built from 12 residues. Germline V lookup: CDR1 SNHLY, CDR2 FYNNEI. Trimming cost V 3 bases and J 8 bases; bases outside gene matches: 1. For the CDR3, the DNA is TGTGCCAGCAGTGATCGGGGGGATGAGCAGTTCTTC. Its translation is CASSDRGDEQFF.

This clone has just a few counts. This sequence joins TRBV4-3 and TRBJ2-6; 8 positions match TRBD1. Germline V gives CDR1 LGHNA, CDR2 YSLEER. This CDR3 comprises 18 residues. After removal of 0 bases from V and 4 bases from J, the junction contained 8 bases not matched to a gene. The CDR3 bases are TGCGCCAGCAGCCAAGAGCGGCAGGGGGCATTCGGGGCCAACGTCCTGACTTTC. Translating gives CASSQERQGAFGANVLTF.

The V and J genes are TRBV5-1 and TRBJ2-2, with TRBD2 identical over 10 bases. CDR3 size: 16 residues. Germline CDR1 reads SGHRS; CDR2 reads YFSETQ. V gave up 4 bases and J gave up 6 bases; unmatched junction bases: 9. The DNA of the CDR3 is TGCGCCAGCAGCCCAAGCGGGGGGGCCGCCCCCGGGGAGCTGTTTTTT. It codes for CASSPSGGAAPGELFF. The full variable domain, rest sourced from reference TRBV5-1 and TRBJ2-2, is KAGVTQTPRYLIKTRGQQVTLSCSPISGHRSVSWYQQTPGQGLQFLFEYFSETQRNKGNFPGRFSGRQFSNSRSEMNVSTLELGDSALYLCASSPSGGAAPGELFFGEGSRLTVL.

This clone was found a few times. This chain uses TRBV6-5 with TRBJ2-6, with 7 positions matching TRBD1. This CDR3 region has 16 residues. Germline-derived CDR1 and CDR2 are MNHEY and SVGAGI. The junction had 1 base not matched to a gene; V was cut back by 2 bases and J by 0 bases. CDR3 DNA sequence: TGTGCCAGCAGTTACGGGACAGTCTCTGGGGCCAACGTCCTGACTTTC. It translates to CASSYGTVSGANVLTF.

The rearrangement joins TRBV9 to TRBJ1-1; TRBD1 matches at 8 bases. Germline V gives CDR1 SGDLS, CDR2 YYNGEE. The length of the CDR3 is 16 residues. Trimming took 3 bases from V and 4 from J; bases not matched to a gene: 11. CDR3 protein: CASSGHRGRGPTEAFF. The CDR3 region has the DNA TGTGCCAGCAGCGGCCACCGGGGCAGGGGGCCCACTGAAGCTTTCTTT. Based on the CDR3 plus reference TRBV9 and TRBJ1-1, the full variable domain is DSGVTQTPKHLITATGQRVTLRCSPRSGDLSVYWYQQSLDQGLQFLIQYYNGEERAKGNILERFSAQQFPDLHSELNLSSLELGDSALYFCASSGHRGRGPTEAFFGQGTRLTVV.

The gene calls are TRBV25-1 and TRBJ1-6, with D possibly being TRBD1 (5 bases). CDR3 length: 14 residues. V lost 2 bases to trimming and J lost 7 bases, with 9 bases between them. CDR1 is MGHDK, CDR2 SYGVNS, per germline. Here the CDR3 DNA reads TGTGCCAGCAGTGAACGGGCAGGGAATTCACCCCTCCACTTT. It yields the protein CASSERAGNSPLHF.

This clone was seen more than once but under ten times. The CDR3 DNA is TGCGCCAGCAGCTTTAGCGGGGGGGCCGACGAGCAGTACTTC. Protein sequence: CASSFSGGADEQYF. The genes are TRBV5-1 and TRBJ2-7; 11 bases are a match to TRBD2. CDR3 length: 14 residues. V lost 2 bases, J lost 5 bases, and 3 bases stayed unmatched. Germline values: CDR1 SGHRS, CDR2 YFSETQ.

The rearrangement links TRBV29-1 to TRBJ1-4, with 9 bases matching TRBD1. The CDR3 length is 15 residues. Trimming removed 1 base from V and 8 bases from J; junction bases left unmatched: 8. Germline assignment: CDR1 SQVTM and CDR2 ANQGSEA. CDR3 DNA: TGCAGCGTTGAAGGGCCGGGACAGGGTGGCGAAAAACTGTTTTTT. It translates to CSVEGPGQGGEKLFF.

The chain joins TRBV6-6 to TRBJ2-7; D gene unclear. The germline V gene has CDR1 MNHNY and CDR2 SVGAGI (reference sequence). V gave up 1 base and J gave up 0 bases, with 7 bases separating them. CDR3 length equals 14 residues. CDR3 bases: TGTGCCAGCAGTTACTTCGTGAGCTCCTACGAGCAGTACTTC. Translated, it gives CASSYFVSSYEQYF.

This clone was seen only a few times. The chain couples TRBV29-1 to TRBJ1-2, with no clear D. Germline assignment: CDR1 SQVTM and CDR2 ANQGSEA. The CDR3 length is 14 residues. Trimming took 0 bases from V and 2 from J, leaving 10 bases between them. This chain's CDR3 is CSVEESGNNYGYTF. The DNA for the CDR3 is TGCAGCGTTGAAGAATCCGGGAACAACTATGGCTACACCTTC. The full variable domain, completed using reference TRBV29-1 and TRBJ1-2, is SAVISQKPSRDICQRGTSLTIQCQVDSQVTMMFWYRQQPGQSLTLIATANQGSEATYESGFVIDKFPISRPNLTFSTLTVSNMSPEDSSIYLCSVEESGNNYGYTFGSGTRLTVV.

The chain recombines TRBV30 with TRBJ2-1; 8 nucleotides agree with TRBD2. Per germline, CDR1 GTSNPN and CDR2 SVGIG (reference sequence). This CDR3 region has 11 residues. V was pared by 8 bases and J by 4 bases, with 1 base of the junction left unmatched. In nucleotides, the CDR3 is TGTGCCCGGGGGGGGTACAATGAGCAGTTCTTC. Residues: CARGGYNEQFF.

This sequence joins TRBV11-2 and TRBJ1-2; D is possibly TRBD1 (5 bases). Trimming pared 1 base from V and 3 bases from J, leaving 9 bases between. The germline V gene encodes CDR1 SGHAT and CDR2 FQNNGV. The CDR3 is 14 amino acids. CDR3 residues: CASSLGAGYYGYTF. The CDR3, as DNA: TGTGCCAGCAGCTTAGGGGCAGGGTACTATGGCTACACCTTC.

This clone was recorded a few times. V and J are TRBV25-1 and TRBJ2-5, with a tentative D call TRBD1 (7 bases). This CDR3 spans 18 amino acids. Trimming removed 7 bases from V and 2 bases from J, with 26 bases in between. The germline V gene has CDR1 MGHDK and CDR2 SYGVNS. The CDR3 protein is CASTPDRYEQGRQETQYF. Here the CDR3 DNA reads TGTGCCAGCACCCCAGATCGTTACGAACAGGGGAGGCAAGAGACCCAGTACTTC.

In this sample, this clone turned up once. The chain's CDR3 is CASSLVGLAGQETQYF. As DNA, the CDR3 is TGTGCCAGCAGCTTAGTCGGACTAGCGGGGCAAGAGACCCAGTACTTC. The genes are TRBV7-8 and TRBJ2-5; 12 nucleotides agree with TRBD2. The germline V gene has CDR1 SGHVS and CDR2 FQNEAQ. This CDR3 has 16 amino acids. Trimming at V came to 1 base and at J to 2 bases, leaving 2 bases not matched to a gene. The variable domain in full, with the rest retrieved from reference TRBV7-8 and TRBJ2-5, is GAGVSQSPRYKVAKRGQDVALRCDPISGHVSLFWYQQALGQGPEFLTYFQNEAQLDKSGLPSDRFFAERPEGSVSTLKIQRTQQEDSAVYLCASSLVGLAGQETQYFGPGTRLLVL.

The J gene is TRBJ2-3, the V gene TRBV4-3; D uncertain. The V gene lost 1 base and the J gene lost 0 bases, with 17 bases spanning the gap. The CDR3 has 18 residues. The germline V gene has CDR1 LGHNA and CDR2 YSLEER. The CDR3, as DNA: TGCGCCAGCAGCCAAGGGATGGCCGCAGCCAGTAGCACAGATACGCAGTATTTT. Encoded protein: CASSQGMAAASSTDTQYF.

The rearrangement joins TRBV27 to TRBJ2-4; D gene unclear. V gave up 2 bases and J gave up 6 bases, with 8 bases separating them. Germline values: CDR1 MNHEY, CDR2 SMNVEV (reference sequence). The CDR3 consists of 13 residues. This CDR3 is CASSLDSRNIQYF. The CDR3 DNA reads as TGTGCCAGCAGTTTAGATAGCAGAAACATTCAGTACTTC.

CDR3 residues: CASSVGRAQETQYF. Written as DNA, the CDR3 is TGTGCCAGCAGCGTAGGGAGGGCCCAAGAGACCCAGTACTTC. V is TRBV9 and J is TRBJ2-5, with a weak D call TRBD2 (6 bases). The germline V and J ends were trimmed by 0 bases and 1 base, with 7 bases remaining between them. The CDR3 consists of 14 residues. Germline V gives CDR1 SGDLS, CDR2 YYNGEE. Looking up the rest from reference TRBV9 and TRBJ2-5 gives the full variable domain: DSGVTQTPKHLITATGQRVTLRCSPRSGDLSVYWYQQSLDQGLQFLIQYYNGEERAKGNILERFSAQQFPDLHSELNLSSLELGDSALYFCASSVGRAQETQYFGPGTRLLVL.